Listed below are T cell receptor beta chains from one sample, sequenced in a study of T cell changes during pregnancy in multiple sclerosis. Assay: immunoSEQ multiplex PCR; the TCRdb copy retains only in-frame clones and omits some. In the table there are roughly 69,000 clones, 90% to 95% of which are singletons. The source was peripheral blood, collected after pregnancy. These receptors were taken from a female donor with multiple sclerosis, enrolled in a pregnancy study. CDR3s include the opening cysteine and the closing phenylalanine or tryptophan. A D gene is named only where the DNA matches it firmly. Clone size is stated in some rows and not others, as once, few, many or a class when expanded.

v_call	d_call	clone_size	j_call	cdr3_nt	cdr3_aa
TRBV28	TRBD2	.	TRBJ2-1	TGTGCCAGCACCCCCGGGCTAGCGGGGCTCCATGAGCAGTTCTTC	CASTPGLAGLHEQFF
TRBV6-1	.	.	TRBJ2-7	TGTGCCAGCAGTCGGAGAGGGTGGTACGAGCAGTACTTC	CASSRRGWYEQYF
TRBV7-2	.	.	TRBJ2-3	TGTGCCAGCAGCCTCACGGGAGCCGCGATAGATACGCAGTATTTT	CASSLTGAAIDTQYF
TRBV5-1	TRBD1	.	TRBJ2-5	TGCGCCAGCAGCTTGGAGGGGGCTCAAGAGACCCAGTACTTC	CASSLEGAQETQYF
TRBV9	TRBD1	.	TRBJ1-1	TGTGCCAGCAGCTTGAGGACAGGGAGGGACACTGAAGCTTTCTTT	CASSLRTGRDTEAFF
TRBV19	TRBD2	.	TRBJ2-1	TGTGCCAGTAGTACGGGACTAGCGGACTACAATGAGCAGTTCTTC	CASSTGLADYNEQFF
TRBV19	TRBD1	.	TRBJ1-1	TGTGCCAGTAGTGACAGGGGCGGAATGACTGAAGCTTTCTTT	CASSDRGGMTEAFF
TRBV30	.	.	TRBJ2-7	TGTGCCTGGAGTGTAAGTGACACCTCCTACGAGCAGTACTTC	CAWSVSDTSYEQYF
TRBV4-2	.	.	TRBJ2-5	TGTGCCAGCAGCCCGCTGAGGAGGGCCGAGGGGACCCAGTACTTC	CASSPLRRAEGTQYF
TRBV25-1	.	.	TRBJ2-1	TGTGCCAGCAGTAAATCAAGGGGGTACAATGAGCAGTTCTTC	CASSKSRGYNEQFF
TRBV4-1	TRBD1	.	TRBJ2-1	TGCGCCAGCAGCCCCGGGACAGGGGGGAACAATGAGCAGTTCTTC	CASSPGTGGNNEQFF
TRBV5-1	.	.	TRBJ1-2	TGCGCCAGCAGCTTGCCCGACGCAGGGTATGGCTACACCTTC	CASSLPDAGYGYTF
TRBV4-1	TRBD1	.	TRBJ1-5	TGCGCCAGCAGCCAAGATGGACAGGGCTATCAGCCCCAGCATTTT	CASSQDGQGYQPQHF
TRBV5-4	TRBD2	once	TRBJ2-1	TGTGCCAGCAGCTTAACCCCTGGCGGGAGCTCAAACAATGAGCAGTTCTTC	CASSLTPGGSSNNEQFF
TRBV5-6	.	.	TRBJ1-1	TGTGCCAGCAGCTTAGCCGCTCTTAGCGCGAACACTGAAGCTTTCTTT	CASSLAALSANTEAFF
TRBV5-1	.	.	TRBJ2-3	TGCGCCAGTAAACCCCAGGCTAGCACAGATACGCAGTATTTT	CASKPQASTDTQYF
TRBV2	.	.	TRBJ1-1	TGTGCCAGCAGGGACAGTTTGAACACTGAAGCTTTCTTT	CASRDSLNTEAFF
TRBV30	.	.	TRBJ2-7	TGTGCCTGGGGTGGGTCTCGCGGGCAGCGCTACGAGCAGTACTTC	CAWGGSRGQRYEQYF